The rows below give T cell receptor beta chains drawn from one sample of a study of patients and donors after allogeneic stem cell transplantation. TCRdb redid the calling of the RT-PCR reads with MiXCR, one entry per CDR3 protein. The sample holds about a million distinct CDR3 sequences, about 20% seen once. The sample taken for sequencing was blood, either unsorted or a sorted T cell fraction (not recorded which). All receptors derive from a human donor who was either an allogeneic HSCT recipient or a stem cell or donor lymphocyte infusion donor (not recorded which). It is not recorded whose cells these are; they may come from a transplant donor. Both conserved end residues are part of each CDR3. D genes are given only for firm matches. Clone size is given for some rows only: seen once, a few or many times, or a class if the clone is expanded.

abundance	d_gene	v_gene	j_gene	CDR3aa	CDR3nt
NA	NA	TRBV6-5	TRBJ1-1	CASSYSWGVTEAFF	TGTGCCAGCAGTTACTCTTGGGGGGTTACTGAAGCTTTCTTT
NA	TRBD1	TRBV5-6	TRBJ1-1	CASSWDRGLAFF	TGTGCCAGCAGTTGGGACAGGGGATTGGCTTTCTTT
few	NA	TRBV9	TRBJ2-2	CASSLRPGMVGELFF	TGTGCCAGCAGCCTACGACCCGGGATGGTTGGGGAGCTGTTTTTT
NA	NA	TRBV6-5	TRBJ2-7	CASSYSRTEHYEQYF	TGTGCCAGCAGTTACTCTAGGACGGAGCACTACGAGCAGTACTTC
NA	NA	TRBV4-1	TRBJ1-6	CASSQVGHIYNSPLHF	TGCGCCAGCAGCCAAGTTGGGCATATCTATAATTCACCCCTCCACTTT
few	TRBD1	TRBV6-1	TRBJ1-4	CASHLPGQGAEKLFF	TGTGCCAGTCATCTACCGGGACAGGGCGCTGAAAAACTGTTTTTT
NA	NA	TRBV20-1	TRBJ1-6	CSAREPGSYNSPLHF	TGCAGTGCTCGAGAACCTGGCTCCTATAATTCACCCCTCCACTTT
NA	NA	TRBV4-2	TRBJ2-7	CASSQRDSGSYEQYF	TGTGCCAGCAGCCAACGGGACTCCGGCTCCTACGAGCAGTACTTC
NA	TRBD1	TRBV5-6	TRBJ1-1	CASRGQGGGTEAFF	TGTGCCAGCAGGGGACAGGGTGGAGGGACTGAAGCTTTCTTT
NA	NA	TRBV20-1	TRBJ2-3	CSARVRGLPKF	TGCAGTGCTAGAGTTAGAGGACTGCCTAAATTT
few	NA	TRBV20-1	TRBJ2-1	CSARGRTGDYNEQFF	TGCAGTGCTAGAGGGAGGACCGGGGACTACAATGAGCAGTTCTTC
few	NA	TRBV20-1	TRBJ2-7	CSASRPGSSYEQYF	TGCAGTGCTAGCCGTCCAGGGAGCTCCTACGAGCAGTACTTC
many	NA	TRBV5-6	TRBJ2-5	CASSLVGGVGETQYF	TGTGCCAGCAGCTTGGTGGGAGGAGTCGGGGAGACCCAGTACTTC
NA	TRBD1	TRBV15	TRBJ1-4	CATIPTGATNEKLFF	TGTGCCACCATTCCGACAGGGGCAACTAATGAAAAACTGTTTTTT
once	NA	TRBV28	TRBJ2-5	CASKKGLMETQYF	TGTGCCAGCAAGAAGGGGCTGATGGAGACCCAGTACTTC
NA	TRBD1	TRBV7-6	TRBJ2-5	CASSLTDRDSQETQYF	TGTGCCAGCAGCTTGACAGACCGGGACAGCCAAGAGACCCAGTACTTC
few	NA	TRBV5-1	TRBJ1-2	CASSAHDFYGYTF	TGCGCCAGCAGCGCCCATGACTTCTATGGCTACACCTTC
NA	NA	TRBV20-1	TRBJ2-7	CSARLFSPYEQYF	TGCAGTGCTAGATTGTTCAGTCCCTACGAGCAGTACTTC
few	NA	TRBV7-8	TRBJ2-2	CASSRPAHNTGELFF	TGTGCCAGCAGCCGACCGGCCCATAACACCGGGGAGCTGTTTTTT
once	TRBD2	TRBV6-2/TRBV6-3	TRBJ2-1	CASSYGTNYNEQFF	TGTGCCAGCAGTTACGGGACTAATTACAATGAGCAGTTCTTC
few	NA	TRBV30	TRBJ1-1	CAWERTANTEAFF	TGTGCCTGGGAAAGGACAGCCAACACTGAAGCTTTCTTT
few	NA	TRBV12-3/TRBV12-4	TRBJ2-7	CASSWGSGWDEQYF	TGTGCCAGCAGTTGGGGGAGCGGTTGGGACGAGCAGTACTTC
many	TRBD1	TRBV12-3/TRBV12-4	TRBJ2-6	CASSSLKGASGANVLTF	TGTGCCAGCAGTTCCCTGAAGGGGGCGTCTGGGGCCAACGTCCTGACTTTC
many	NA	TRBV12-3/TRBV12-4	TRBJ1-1	CASSLGQFEAFF	TGTGCCAGCAGTTTAGGGCAGTTTGAAGCTTTCTTT
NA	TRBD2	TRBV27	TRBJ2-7	CASSSASGGYYEQYF	TGTGCCAGCAGTTCCGCTAGCGGGGGATACTACGAGCAGTACTTC
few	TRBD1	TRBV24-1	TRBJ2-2	CATSDLPDRGPWNTGELFF	TGTGCCACCAGTGATCTGCCTGACAGGGGGCCCTGGAACACCGGGGAGCTGTTTTTT
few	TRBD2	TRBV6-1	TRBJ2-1	CASSEWASGSSNEQFF	TGTGCCAGCAGTGAATGGGCTAGCGGGAGCAGCAATGAGCAGTTCTTC
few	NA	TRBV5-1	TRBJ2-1	CASSLVGLRRGEQFF	TGCGCCAGCAGCTTGGTAGGACTCCGGCGAGGGGAGCAGTTCTTC
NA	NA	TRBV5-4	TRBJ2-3	CASSRQGQSTDTQYF	TGTGCCAGCAGCCGGCAGGGCCAAAGCACAGATACGCAGTATTTT
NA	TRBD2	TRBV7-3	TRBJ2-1	CASSSGIAGGPANEQFF	TGTGCCAGCAGCTCTGGTATAGCGGGGGGGCCCGCCAATGAGCAGTTCTTC
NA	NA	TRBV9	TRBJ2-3	CASSGTAIHSTDTQYF	TGTGCCAGCAGCGGAACAGCGATCCATAGCACAGATACGCAGTATTTT
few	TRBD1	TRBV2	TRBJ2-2	CASSATGVLGELFF	TGTGCCAGCAGTGCCACAGGGGTTCTCGGGGAGCTGTTTTTT
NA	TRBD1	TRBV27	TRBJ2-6	CASSIRDRGDSGANVLTF	TGTGCCAGCAGTATCCGGGACAGGGGGGATTCTGGGGCCAACGTCCTGACTTTC
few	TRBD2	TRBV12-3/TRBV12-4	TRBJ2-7	CASSLEASGGPYEQYF	TGTGCCAGCAGTTTAGAGGCTAGCGGGGGGCCCTACGAGCAGTACTTC
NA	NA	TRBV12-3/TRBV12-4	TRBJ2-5	CASSTRQGETQYF	TGTGCCAGCAGTACTCGCCAGGGAGAGACCCAGTACTTC
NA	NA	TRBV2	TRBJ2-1	CASRLNNEQFF	TGTGCCAGCAGACTGAACAATGAGCAGTTCTTC
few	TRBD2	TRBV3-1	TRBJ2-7	CASSPPGLERVYEQYF	TGTGCCAGCAGCCCCCCCGGACTAGAAAGGGTCTACGAGCAGTACTTC
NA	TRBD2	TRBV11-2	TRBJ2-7	CASSLDTSEDEQYF	TGTGCCAGCAGCTTAGACACTAGCGAAGACGAGCAGTACTTC
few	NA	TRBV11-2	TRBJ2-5	CASSFGRDRETQYF	TGTGCCAGCAGCTTCGGGCGGGACCGGGAGACCCAGTACTTC
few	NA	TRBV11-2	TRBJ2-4	CASSLDLTGRLAKNIQYF	TGTGCCAGCAGCTTAGACCTGACAGGCAGATTAGCCAAAAACATTCAGTACTTC
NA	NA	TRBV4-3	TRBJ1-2	CASSQDIRAGGYTF	TGCGCCAGCAGCCAAGATATAAGGGCTGGTGGCTACACCTTC
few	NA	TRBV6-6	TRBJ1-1	CASKQGINTEAFF	TGTGCCAGCAAGCAGGGAATCAACACTGAAGCTTTCTTT
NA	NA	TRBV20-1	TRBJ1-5	CSAGQGDQPQHF	TGCAGTGCGGGTCAGGGAGATCAGCCCCAGCATTTT
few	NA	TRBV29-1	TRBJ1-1	CSVEDRGSMNTEAFF	TGCAGCGTTGAAGATCGGGGCAGTATGAACACTGAAGCTTTCTTT
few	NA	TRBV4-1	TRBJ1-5	CASSRGSGNQPQHF	TGCGCCAGCAGCCGCGGAAGCGGGAATCAGCCCCAGCATTTT
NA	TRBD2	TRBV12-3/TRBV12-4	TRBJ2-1	CASSTRVAGAYNEQFF	TGTGCCAGCAGTACCCGAGTAGCGGGAGCTTACAATGAGCAGTTCTTC
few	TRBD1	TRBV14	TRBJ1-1	CASSQVWTGSVTEAFF	TGTGCCAGCAGCCAAGTCTGGACAGGGAGCGTCACTGAAGCTTTCTTT
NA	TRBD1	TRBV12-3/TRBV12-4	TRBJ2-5	CASSTWTGADETQYF	TGTGCCAGCAGTACCTGGACAGGGGCGGACGAGACCCAGTACTTC
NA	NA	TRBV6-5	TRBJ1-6	CASSYSRGGGSPLHF	TGTGCCAGCAGTTACTCGCGGGGTGGTGGTTCACCCCTCCACTTT
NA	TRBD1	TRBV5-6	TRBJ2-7	CASSPPQQGYEQYF	TGTGCCAGCAGCCCTCCTCAACAGGGGTACGAGCAGTACTTC
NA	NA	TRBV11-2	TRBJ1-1	CASSLVVFDIEDTEAFF	TGTGCCAGCAGCTTAGTCGTATTTGATATTGAGGACACTGAAGCTTTCTTT
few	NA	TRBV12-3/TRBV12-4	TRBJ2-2	CASSLVWPTVGGELFF	TGTGCCAGCAGTTTAGTTTGGCCCACCGTCGGCGGGGAGCTGTTTTTT
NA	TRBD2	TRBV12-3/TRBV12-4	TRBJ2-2	CASSLSAGGLTDTGELFF	TGTGCCAGCAGTTTATCGGCGGGAGGTCTGACAGACACCGGGGAGCTGTTTTTT
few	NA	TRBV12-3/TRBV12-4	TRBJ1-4	CASSFKRLNEKLFF	TGTGCCAGCAGTTTCAAACGTCTTAATGAAAAACTGTTTTTT
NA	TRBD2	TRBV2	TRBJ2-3	CASSEAVPRLAGGSTDTQYF	TGTGCCAGCAGTGAAGCGGTGCCCCGACTAGCGGGGGGTAGCACAGATACGCAGTATTTT
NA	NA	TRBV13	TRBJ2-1	CASSLGRAGYRNEQFF	TGTGCCAGCAGCTTAGGTAGGGCAGGGTACCGCAATGAGCAGTTCTTC
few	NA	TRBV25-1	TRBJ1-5	CASSENKGGDSNQPQHF	TGTGCCAGCAGTGAAAACAAGGGGGGCGATAGCAATCAGCCCCAGCATTTT
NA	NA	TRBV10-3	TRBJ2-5	CATLGTFQETQYF	TGTGCCACCCTGGGGACATTCCAAGAGACCCAGTACTTC
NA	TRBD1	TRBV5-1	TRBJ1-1	CASSARQGSEAFF	TGCGCCAGCAGCGCACGACAGGGCAGTGAAGCTTTCTTT